This T cell receptor (beta chain) originates from a study of blood T cell repertoires in COVID-19. Study background: Before being deemed recovered, Cohort 3 donors had two negative PCRs, clearance, or symptom resolution. Samples of COVID-19 (acute and convalescent) were obtained from the United States, Italy and Spain.

Source study methods: Amplification of reference gene primers provided the estimated nucleated cell counts. Generated by immunoSEQ multiplex PCR, the TCRdb table keeps only in-frame clones and is missing some. The DNA was the basis for D and trimming; V, J and clone size are from that table. Altogether about 170,000 clones are present, roughly 85% being singletons, with the ten largest covering around a fifth. Participants were placed into cohorts based on the clinical history they reported. Trimming pared 1 base from V and 6 bases from J, leaving 20 bases between. Germline loops: CDR1 SGDLS, CDR2 YYNGEE. This CDR3 spans 16 amino acids.

The rearrangement joins TRBV9 to TRBJ2-7, with a weak D call TRBD1 (5 bases). The clonotype was recovered from a woman between 65 and 79 years old in a cohort exposed to, infected with or recovered from COVID-19 (not recorded which). The sample consisted of PBMCs or T cells enriched from blood (not recorded which). The CDR3 loop reads CASSVSGGALQGEQYF. The CDR3 DNA is TGTGCCAGCAGCGTATCGGGCGGAGCGTTGCAGGGCGAGCAGTACTTC.